One sample yielded the 30 T cell receptor beta chains listed below, sequenced in a study of cytomegalovirus exposure and HLA in healthy donors. The PCR ran on 60 Vbeta and 13 Jbeta primers. Sequencing was performed with immunoSEQ multiplex PCR; in TCRdb, only in-frame clones are kept and a portion is missing. Here the sample spans about 97,000 clones, around 81% being singletons. Material for sequencing was PBMCs. The receptors derive from a man aged 35-49 years in good health and CMV-seropositive.

This chain connects TRBV6-4 to TRBJ2-1, with TRBD2 identical over 15 bases. V shed 4 bases and J 7 bases; nucleotides not matched to a gene: 2. This CDR3 region has 15 residues. The germline gives CDR1 MRHNA, CDR2 SNTAGT. The CDR3 loop is CASSAGTSGGNEQFF. As DNA, the CDR3 is TGTGCCAGCAGTGCCGGGACTAGCGGGGGGAATGAGCAGTTCTTC.

This clone has more than one count but fewer than ten. The chain uses TRBV7-6 and TRBJ2-3, with TRBD2 matching over 11 bases. The CDR3 has 16 residues. Germline CDR1 is SGHVS and CDR2 is FNYEAQ. Trimming cost V 4 bases and J 1 base; bases outside gene matches: 4. As DNA, the CDR3 is TGTGCCAGCAGCTCCCTAGCGGGGGGACGCACAGATACGCAGTATTTT. It translates to CASSSLAGGRTDTQYF.

This clone was counted a few times. This is likely a read error, given that the CDR3 carries no conserved phenylalanine or tryptophan at its end. Because the CDR3's place on the DNA is in doubt, the DNA is left out and the CDR3 is given as listed by TCRdb. J is TRBJ1-1 and V is TRBV30; TRBD1 reflects the table's D call only, with no check against the DNA. Germline assignment: CDR1 GTSNPN and CDR2 SVGIG (reference sequence). The length of the CDR3 is 11 amino acids, counting both ends. The CDR3 sequence: CAWRKGQENWL.

The V gene is TRBV7-2, the J gene TRBJ2-4; D might be TRBD1 (5 bases). CDR1 is SGHTA and CDR2 is FQGNSA in the germline V gene. CDR3 length equals 15 residues. V was trimmed by 5 bases and J by 3 bases, leaving 14 bases between them. The chain's CDR3 is CASSASRVVKNIQYF. CDR3 bases: TGTGCCAGCAGCGCCAGCAGGGTGGTCAAAAACATTCAGTACTTC.

The chain is built from TRBV29-1 and TRBJ1-1; a possible D gene is TRBD1 (6 bases). V dropped 5 bases and J dropped 0 bases, with 10 bases sitting between them. The V gene's germline CDR1 is SQVTM and CDR2 ANQGSEA. The CDR3 has 13 residues. The CDR3 protein is CSVHRVMNTEAFF. In nucleotides, the CDR3 is TGCAGCGTTCACAGGGTTATGAACACTGAAGCTTTCTTT.

The chain joins TRBV4-1 to TRBJ2-1; no definite D call. Germline V lookup: CDR1 MGHRA, CDR2 YSYEKL. V lost 0 bases and J lost 4, with 10 bases in between. CDR3 length: 15 amino acids. CDR3 DNA sequence: TGCGCCAGCAGCCAAGAAAAGGAGTATTACAATGAGCAGTTCTTC. Protein sequence: CASSQEKEYYNEQFF.

The J gene is TRBJ1-2, the V gene TRBV19; D unclear. CDR1 is LNHDA and CDR2 is SQIVND in the germline V gene (reference sequence). Deletions cut 7 bases from V and 4 bases from J, with 13 bases between. The CDR3 consists of 13 residues. The CDR3 sequence is CASNSGESYGYTF. The DNA for the CDR3 is TGTGCCAGTAATTCCGGGGAGAGCTATGGCTACACCTTC.

The chain has TRBV6-1 and TRBJ1-3; D unresolved. The CDR3 is 17 residues long. Trimming cost V 2 bases and J 1 base, with 15 bases left between them. Germline V gene lookup returns CDR1 MNHNS and CDR2 SASEGT. The CDR3, as DNA: TGTGCCAGCAGTGAACACAAGTACCGTTCTTCTGGAAACACCATATATTTT. Its protein product is CASSEHKYRSSGNTIYF.

The J gene is TRBJ2-1, the V gene TRBV5-1; 7 positions match TRBD1. Germline trimming cut 4 bases from V and 3 bases from J; bases unmatched to any gene: 4. This CDR3 spans 14 amino acids. Germline assignment: CDR1 SGHRS and CDR2 YFSETQ. CDR3 DNA: TGCGCCAGCAGCCCGGGACAGAACTACAATGAGCAGTTCTTC. The encoded protein is CASSPGQNYNEQFF.

The V call is TRBV11-2, the J call TRBJ1-3; 9 bases are a match to TRBD1. The V gene end was trimmed by 2 bases and the J gene end by 2 bases; junction bases not matched to a gene: 4. The germline gives CDR1 SGHAT, CDR2 FQNNGV. The CDR3 is 16 amino acids. In DNA, the CDR3 is TGTGCCAGCAGCTTATCTAGGGACAGGGCTGGAAACACCATATATTTT. It yields the protein CASSLSRDRAGNTIYF.

This clone came up a few times. The chain uses TRBV7-3 and TRBJ2-5; D is possibly TRBD1 (6 bases). This CDR3 region has 16 residues. Germline CDR1 and CDR2: SGHTA and FQGTGA. Trimming stripped 5 bases from V and 4 bases from J, with 20 bases between. CDR3 sequence reads: CASSAQPGGHGETQYF. DNA of the CDR3: TGTGCCAGCAGCGCCCAACCTGGGGGACACGGAGAGACCCAGTACTTC. Looking up the rest from reference TRBV7-3 and TRBJ2-5 gives the full variable domain: GAGVSQTPSNKVTEKGKYVELRCDPISGHTALYWYRQSLGQGPEFLIYFQGTGAADDSGLPNDRFFAVRPEGSVSTLKIQRTERGDSAVYLCASSAQPGGHGETQYFGPGTRLLVL.

The rearrangement uses TRBV19 and TRBJ2-7, with 8 bases matching TRBD1. Germline CDR1 is LNHDA and CDR2 is SQIVND (reference sequence). V shed 4 bases, J shed 0 bases, and the junction held 2 bases outside the gene matches. This CDR3 contains 14 residues. For the CDR3, the DNA is TGTGCCAGTAGTAGGACAGGGAGCTCCTACGAGCAGTACTTC. Amino acid sequence: CASSRTGSSYEQYF.

The chain links TRBV2 to TRBJ2-3; 7 bases line up with TRBD2. From germline, CDR1 is SNHLY and CDR2 FYNNEI. The CDR3 totals 16 residues. V gave up 3 bases and J gave up 2 bases; unmatched junction bases: 8. The CDR3 sequence: CASSEYGGRNTDTQYF. Written as DNA, the CDR3 is TGTGCCAGCAGTGAGTATGGCGGGAGAAACACAGATACGCAGTATTTT.

The chain recombines TRBV5-1 with TRBJ2-2; the D is unclear. This CDR3 spans 12 amino acids. V was cut by 4 bases and J by 5 bases, with 6 bases left in between. Germline V gene lookup returns CDR1 SGHRS and CDR2 YFSETQ. As DNA, the CDR3 is TGCGCCAGCAGCGTGCTAACCGGGGAGCTGTTTTTT. Translating gives CASSVLTGELFF.

This rearrangement joins TRBV19 to TRBJ2-7; D perhaps matches TRBD1 (5 bases). The CDR3 sequence is 14 residues long. CDR1 is LNHDA, CDR2 SQIVND, per germline (reference sequence). V was shortened by 3 bases and J by 0 bases, with 9 bases between the two germline ends. CDR3 nucleotide sequence: TGTGCCAGTAGTATGGACAAATTCTCCTACGAGCAGTACTTC. The encoded protein is CASSMDKFSYEQYF.

The chain recombines TRBV6-5 with TRBJ2-7; D is perhaps TRBD2 (5 bases). V lost 6 bases to trimming and J lost 6 bases, with 15 bases between them. Germline assignment: CDR1 MNHEY and CDR2 SVGAGI. This CDR3 is built from 13 residues. DNA of the CDR3: TGTGCCAGCAGACAGAGGGTCGTCGGCGAGCAGTACTTC. It codes for CASRQRVVGEQYF.

This chain joins TRBV18 and TRBJ2-5; a weak D match, TRBD1 (5 bases). From germline, CDR1 is KGHSH and CDR2 LQKENI. This CDR3 comprises 13 residues. V was clipped by 2 bases and J by 5 bases, with 9 bases between them. DNA for the CDR3: TGTGCCAGCTCACCAATATCAGGGGAGACCCAGTACTTC. Residues: CASSPISGETQYF.

CDR3 in amino acids: CASSSPGLSYEQYF. In DNA form, the CDR3 reads TGTGCCAGCAGTTCCCCGGGACTCTCCTACGAGCAGTACTTC. This chain uses TRBV25-1 with TRBJ2-7; possible D gene TRBD2, 6 bases. Germline CDR1 reads MGHDK; CDR2 reads SYGVNS. V was clipped by 5 bases and J by 0 bases, with 11 bases between them. The CDR3 is 14 amino acids.

The J gene is TRBJ2-3, the V gene TRBV6-6; D unresolved. CDR3 length: 10 residues. V lost 8 bases to trimming and J lost 3 bases, with 3 bases between them. From germline, CDR1 is MNHNY and CDR2 SVGAGI (reference sequence). The CDR3 sequence: CASRTDTQYF. CDR3 DNA: TGTGCCAGCCGGACAGATACGCAGTATTTT.

J is TRBJ1-3 and V is TRBV7-3; unclear D gene. V was trimmed by 1 base and J by 3 bases, leaving 13 bases between them. The CDR3 length is 16 residues. In germline, CDR1 is SGHTA, CDR2 FQGTGA. Written as DNA, the CDR3 is TGTGCCAGCAGCTTAAAAGTAGAGATAATTGGAAACACCATATATTTT. Translated: CASSLKVEIIGNTIYF.

This sequence joins TRBV6-5 and TRBJ2-7; 8 nucleotides match TRBD1. The V and J ends lost 5 bases and 2 bases, in that order; junction bases with no gene match: 8. Per germline, CDR1 MNHEY and CDR2 SVGAGI. CDR3 size: 15 residues. CDR3 amino acids: CASSAEQGGAYEQYF. The CDR3 nucleotides read TGTGCCAGCAGTGCCGAACAGGGGGGTGCCTACGAGCAGTACTTC.

The chain has TRBV6-5 and TRBJ1-6; weak D call: TRBD1 (5 bases). This CDR3 spans 13 amino acids. V lost 5 bases to trimming and J lost 5 bases, with 7 bases between them. Germline lookup yields CDR1 MNHEY and CDR2 SVGAGI. The CDR3 region is CASSEQDNSPLHF. CDR3 bases: TGTGCCAGCAGTGAACAGGATAATTCACCCCTCCACTTT.

A few counts support this clone. V and J are TRBV6-1 and TRBJ2-5, with a possible D match to TRBD2 (5 bases). Per germline, CDR1 MNHNS and CDR2 SASEGT. The CDR3 runs 12 residues. Trimming pared 8 bases from V and 1 base from J, leaving 8 bases between. The chain's CDR3 is CASGRSQETQYF. DNA of the CDR3: TGTGCCAGCGGGAGATCCCAAGAGACCCAGTACTTC.

This clone was seen only once. V gene TRBV19 combines with J gene TRBJ1-2; possibly TRBD1 for D (5 bases). CDR1 is LNHDA and CDR2 is SQIVND in the germline V gene (reference sequence). V dropped 10 bases and J dropped 0 bases, with 9 bases sitting between them. The CDR3 is made up of 12 amino acids. The chain's CDR3 is CATKGTNYGYTF. As DNA, the CDR3 is TGTGCCACCAAGGGGACTAACTATGGCTACACCTTC.

V is TRBV18 and J is TRBJ2-3; TRBD1 agrees at 8 bases. The CDR3 spans 17 residues. Germline CDR1 reads KGHSH; CDR2 reads LQKENI. Trimming took 1 base from V and 0 from J; bases not matched to a gene: 6. This CDR3 reads CASSPQRQGTSTDTQYF. The CDR3 nucleotides are TGTGCCAGCTCACCACAAAGACAGGGGACGAGCACAGATACGCAGTATTTT.

V is TRBV30 and J is TRBJ1-1; the D gene is possibly TRBD1 (6 bases). This CDR3 has 13 amino acids. Trimming removed 2 bases from V and 4 bases from J, with 11 bases in between. Germline CDR1 GTSNPN, CDR2 SVGIG (reference sequence). Written as DNA, the CDR3 is TGTGCCTGGAGTAGTGACAGGAGCACTGAAGCTTTCTTT. It codes for CAWSSDRSTEAFF. The complete variable domain, with remaining parts taken from reference TRBV30 and TRBJ1-1, reads SQTIHQWPATLVQPVGSPLSLECTVEGTSNPNLYWYRQAAGRGLQLLFYSVGIGQISSEVPQNLSASRPQDRQFILSSKKLLLSDSGFYLCAWSSDRSTEAFFGQGTRLTVV.

V and J are TRBV11-1 and TRBJ1-1, with 9 bases matching TRBD1. J was trimmed by 1 base and V by 6 bases; bases with no gene match: 12. Germline V gene lookup returns CDR1 SGHAT and CDR2 FQDESV (reference sequence). This CDR3 has 17 residues. CDR3 loop: CASSCEGQGDGNTEAFF. CDR3 coding DNA: TGTGCCAGCAGTTGCGAGGGACAGGGTGACGGGAACACTGAAGCTTTCTTT.

This clone was seen only a few times. The chain joins TRBV27 to TRBJ2-1; D possibly corresponds to TRBD2 (6 bases). Trimming stripped 10 bases from V and 3 bases from J, with 16 bases between. The germline gives CDR1 MNHEY, CDR2 SMNVEV (reference sequence). The CDR3 contains 14 residues. This CDR3 is CAKTRDSFYNEQFF. The CDR3 nucleotides are TGTGCCAAGACCCGGGACTCCTTCTACAATGAGCAGTTCTTC.

The rearrangement uses TRBV2 and TRBJ2-2; TRBD1 might be the D (5 bases). Looked up from germline, CDR1 is SNHLY and CDR2 is FYNNEI. V was cut by 7 bases and J by 7 bases, with 7 bases left in between. The CDR3 covers 11 residues. The CDR3 spells CASTGFGELFF. The CDR3 DNA is TGTGCCAGCACAGGGTTCGGGGAGCTGTTTTTT.

This chain uses TRBV4-1 with TRBJ2-1; 7 bases map to TRBD2. The CDR3 loop spans 16 amino acids. CDR1 is MGHRA and CDR2 is YSYEKL in the germline V gene. Unmatched junction bases numbered 6, after V lost 1 base and J lost 3 bases. The CDR3 protein is CASSQVSTSDYNEQFF. In nucleotides, the CDR3 is TGCGCCAGCAGCCAAGTCTCAACTAGCGACTACAATGAGCAGTTCTTC.